The sequence of this T cell receptor beta chain was determined in a study of glioma-infiltrating T cells (dated by TCRdb to the mid-2010s). About the full investigation: Low-grade gliomas were WHO grade II oligodendrogliomas or astrocytomas, and glioblastomas were WHO grade IV tumors sampled at initial rather than recurrent diagnosis. Dexamethasone was administered to glioma patients for six or fewer days before surgery. For blood libraries, the target was about 4- to 11-fold sequencing coverage of approximately 1 million peripheral T cells. The study sequenced TCR alpha- and beta-chain repertoires from glioma tissue, from non-neoplastic brain tissue and from matched peripheral blood mononuclear cells. Each tissue-infiltrating repertoire was compared with the same patient's peripheral blood repertoire to measure divergence between tissue and blood T-cell populations. The paired cohort comprised three low-grade glioma patients, roughly 8 primary glioblastoma patients and three non-glioma patients contributing non-neoplastic brain tissue.

Broad study findings and their caveats: Small numbers underpinned the group comparisons: about eight glioblastoma patients, three low-grade glioma patients and three non-neoplastic patients. Patients with low tissue-blood divergence were marked by a signature set of shared blood CDR3 motifs, and that set was depleted in highly divergent patients. Very few CDR3 sequences were shared between tissue and blood, attributed to high CDR3 diversity and limited sampling. VJ-independent divergence between tissue and blood was lower than expected in non-neoplastic patients but higher than expected in all gliomas, particularly low-grade gliomas.

In the case of this clonotype: What this receptor recognizes is not known. The record has no base qualities; no much larger clone is one base away.

V is reduced by 4 bases and J by 2 bases, leaving a spacing of 12 bases between them. Based on the germline V gene, the CDR1 and CDR2 sequences are SGDLS and YYNGEE. Its CDR3 holds 14 amino acids, cysteine through phenylalanine. Only CDR3 DNA is held: 42 bases, read in frame from base 1. Surgical brain or tumor specimens were cryofrozen in liquid nitrogen immediately after resection, and peripheral blood cells were collected concurrently. The iRepertoire nested amplicon-rescue multiplex PCR (arm-PCR) platform was used to amplify TCR alpha and beta CDR3 regions from RNA. One-step reverse transcription and amplification used about 95-400 ng of tissue mRNA or PBMC total RNA as input. After bead purification, a secondary multiplex PCR added Illumina adapters, and libraries were gel-purified between 200 and 400 bp. Libraries carried internal 6-nucleotide barcodes used for demultiplexing. Sequencing of libraries was performed on an Illumina MiSeq with 2x220 or 2x250 nucleotide paired-end reads. The published analysis was carried out like this. Paired reads were merged using FLASH 1.2.11 and were aligned to the GRCh37 human genome using BWA-MEM, after which TRA and TRB reads were extracted. V and J assignment used an IMGT-derived reference of cassette sequences and CDR3 motifs that included pseudogenes. Three-frame translation of reads was performed, and productive CDR3s were defined as those with a C...FGXG motif and no stop codons. A clonotype was defined as a unique combination of a V-J cassette pair and a CDR3 amino acid sequence. Reads were filtered by Hamming distance, with the threshold set by the sequence error rate of each sample in mapped regions. The public reads were reanalyzed by TCRdb: fastp trimming at Q25, MiXCR alignment, in-frame beta chains only. Each entry is one CDR3 protein sequence, shown with its most common DNA and genes. The V and J calls here are based on TCRdb, not the publication. The sample yields fewer than 500,000 distinct CDR3 sequences; 41% were counted once. The ten most abundant clones make up more than 10% of the sample.

The sequenced sample was glioma tissue, nonneoplastic brain tissue, or PBMCs (not recorded which). This TCR came from a human donor with low-grade glioma or glioblastoma, undergoing nonglioma brain surgery, or in good health (not recorded which). The chain was built from TRBV9 and TRBJ1-1; the D gene cannot be named for sure. The CDR3: CASSPVGVNTEAFF. The DNA sequence follows: TGTGCCAGCAGCCCCGTTGGGGTTAACACTGAAGCTTTCTTT.